This TCR beta chain was recorded in a study of cytomegalovirus exposure and HLA in healthy donors. Concerning this clone: Its antigen is unknown.

Germline CDR1 reads SQVTM; CDR2 reads ANQGSEA. The CDR3 length is 13 residues. The ends lost 5 bases at V and 1 base at J; junction bases unmatched: 5. Study-wide results and limits: Accurate HLA-A and HLA-B prediction from TCR beta sequences was reported for most subjects.

The primer mix had 60 Vbeta and 13 Jbeta primers. Produced via immunoSEQ multiplex PCR; TCRdb's table is partial and in-frame only. The data show over 150,000 clones, more than 60% seen once. The sequenced sample consisted of PBMCs. This TCR was recovered from a male donor in good health and CMV-seronegative. The J gene is TRBJ2-7, the V gene TRBV29-1; 7 bases agree with TRBD1. The CDR3 nucleotides are TGCAGCGTTCGGCTGGGACAGTCCTACGAGCAGTACTTC. Translating gives CSVRLGQSYEQYF.